Listed here are 3 T cell receptor beta chains from one sample, sequenced in a study of blood T cell repertoires in COVID-19. Sequencing was performed with immunoSEQ multiplex PCR; in TCRdb, only in-frame clones are kept and a portion is missing. The data hold approximately 150,000 clones, with approximately 90% observed a single time. The specimen sequenced was peripheral blood. The source is a human donor in a cohort sampled during active COVID-19.

The J gene is TRBJ1-2, the V gene TRBV10-3, with 7 nucleotides matching TRBD1. Losses at the gene ends were 3 bases for V and 8 bases for J; bases not matched to a gene: 9. From germline, CDR1 is ENHRY and CDR2 SYGVKD. The CDR3 has 14 residues. The CDR3: CAISDHRQGRGYTF. The DNA for the CDR3 is TGTGCCATCAGTGACCATCGACAGGGTAGAGGCTACACCTTC.

The chain joins TRBV19 to TRBJ1-2, with D tentatively TRBD1 (5 bases). This CDR3 comprises 14 residues. In germline, CDR1 is LNHDA, CDR2 SQIVND (reference sequence). Trimming cost V 7 bases and J 6 bases, with 18 bases left between them. CDR3 loop: CASTPGGGSNGYTF. CDR3 sequence (DNA): TGTGCCAGTACCCCGGGCGGGGGATCAAATGGCTACACCTTC.

This chain joins TRBV6-5 and TRBJ1-2; 9 bases agree with TRBD1. The CDR3 totals 14 residues. Germline CDR1 reads MNHEY; CDR2 reads SVGAGI. V lost 7 bases, J lost 3 bases, and 6 bases stayed unmatched. The CDR3 loop reads CASTKDRGYYGYTF. The CDR3 bases are TGTGCCAGCACGAAGGACAGGGGATACTATGGCTACACCTTC.